This TCR beta chain was sequenced for a study of T cells after yellow fever vaccination. The study, taken as a whole, reports: Subsequent booster samples again held most clones from primary vaccination (less than 98% CD4, about 86% CD8).

Many counts were recorded for this clonotype. A universal primer site and UMIs were added as TCR cDNA was made by 5'RACE template switching. TCRdb fed the 5' RACE reads into MiXCR, producing one record per CDR3 protein. The sample shows roughly 100,000 distinct CDR3 sequences, 7.5% to 10% of them seen only once. With 3 bases removed from V and 8 bases from J, the gap between germline ends came to 7 bases. There are 11 residues in the CDR3. The chain links TRBV12-3 or TRBV12-4 to TRBJ1-1; D is uncertain. This specimen was CD8+ T cells not binding an NS4B(214-222) dextramer, sorted from PBMCs, taken approximately 15 days after the first yellow fever vaccination. The receptor was derived from a man younger than 30 who received the YFV17D yellow fever vaccine. As DNA, the CDR3 is TGTGCCAGCAGTTTGACGGTAGAAGCTTTCTTT. It yields the protein CASSLTVEAFF.